Included here is one T cell receptor (beta chain) sequence, with context. Antigen unknown. Germline V CDR1 and CDR2: MDHEN, SYDVKM. CDR3 size: 12 residues. V was clipped by 6 bases and J by 7 bases, with 13 bases between them. The sample comes from a study of T-cell reconstitution after alpha-beta-depleted transplantation in children. As it was prepared, the TCRbeta library received unique molecular identifiers. TCRdb fed the PCR reads into MiXCR, producing one record per CDR3 protein. This sample has about 1,000,000 distinct CDR3 sequences, with roughly 31% found just once. Study-level results: Among T cells one year after transplant, newly produced cells accounted for most counts and diversity. Two months or so post-transplant, alpha-beta T cells reportedly derived from several hundred expanded graft clones.

The chain employs TRBV28 and TRBJ2-7; D remains ambiguous. The material was PBMCs, mostly from graft donor cells, obtained 360 days after TCRalphabeta/CD19-depleted stem cell transplant. The TCR comes from a boy in the first two years of life who had a stem cell transplant for SCID, so the T cells may come from the graft donor. The CDR3 spells CASRGPVGEQYF. The CDR3 DNA sequence: TGTGCCAGCAGGGGCCCGGTGGGTGAGCAGTACTTC.